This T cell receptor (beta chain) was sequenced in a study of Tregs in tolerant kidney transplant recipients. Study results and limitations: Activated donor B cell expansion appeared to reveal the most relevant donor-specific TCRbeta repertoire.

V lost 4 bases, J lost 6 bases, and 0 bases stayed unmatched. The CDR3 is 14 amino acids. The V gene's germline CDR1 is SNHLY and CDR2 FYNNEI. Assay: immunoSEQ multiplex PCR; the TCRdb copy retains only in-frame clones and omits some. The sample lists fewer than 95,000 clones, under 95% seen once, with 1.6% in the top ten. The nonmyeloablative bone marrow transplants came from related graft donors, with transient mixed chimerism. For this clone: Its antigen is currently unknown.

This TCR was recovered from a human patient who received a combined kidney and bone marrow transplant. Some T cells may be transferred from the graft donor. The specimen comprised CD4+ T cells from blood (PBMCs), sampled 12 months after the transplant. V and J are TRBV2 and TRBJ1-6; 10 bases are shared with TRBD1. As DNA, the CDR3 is TGTGCCAGCAGTGGGACAGGGGGTAATTCACCCCTCCACTTT. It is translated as CASSGTGGNSPLHF.